This TCR beta chain came from a study of shared clonotypes between healthy human individuals. This CDR3 contains 15 residues. Germline V gene lookup returns CDR1 SGHTA and CDR2 FQGTGA. Trimming removed 5 bases from V and 6 bases from J, with 17 bases in between. Naive CD8 cells lacked CD45RO, underwent positive selection for CCR7 and left out terminally differentiated effector memory CD45RA+ cells. The repertoire was sequenced with immunoSEQ multiplex PCR; TCRdb's copy has only in-frame clones and lacks some. The repertoire holds about 2,100,000 clones, roughly 91% seen once, with 1.7% in the top ten.

Sequences were obtained from naive CD8+ T cells from PBMCs. V usage is TRBV7-3 and J usage is TRBJ2-1; the D call may be TRBD1 or TRBD2 (5 bases each). The receptor was isolated from a young man in good health. Some clones in this sample may be carry-over from other donors' samples. This CDR3 is CASSRRDVGVNEQFF. The CDR3, as DNA: TGTGCCAGCAGCCGCCGGGACGTAGGGGTCAATGAGCAGTTCTTC.